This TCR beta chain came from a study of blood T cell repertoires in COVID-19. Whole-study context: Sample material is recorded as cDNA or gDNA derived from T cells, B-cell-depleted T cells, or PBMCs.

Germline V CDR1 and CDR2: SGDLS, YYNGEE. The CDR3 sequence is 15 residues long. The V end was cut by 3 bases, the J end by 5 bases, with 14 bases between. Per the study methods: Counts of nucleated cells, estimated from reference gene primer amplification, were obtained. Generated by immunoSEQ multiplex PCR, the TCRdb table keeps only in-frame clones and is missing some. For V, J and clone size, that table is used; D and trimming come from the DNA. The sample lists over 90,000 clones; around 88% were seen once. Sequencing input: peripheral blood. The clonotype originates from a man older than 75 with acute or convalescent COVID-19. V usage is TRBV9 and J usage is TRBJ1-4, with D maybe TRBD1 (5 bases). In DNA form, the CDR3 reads TGTGCCAGCAGCGGAGGACAATCAAGGAATGAAAAACTGTTTTTT. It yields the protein CASSGGQSRNEKLFF.